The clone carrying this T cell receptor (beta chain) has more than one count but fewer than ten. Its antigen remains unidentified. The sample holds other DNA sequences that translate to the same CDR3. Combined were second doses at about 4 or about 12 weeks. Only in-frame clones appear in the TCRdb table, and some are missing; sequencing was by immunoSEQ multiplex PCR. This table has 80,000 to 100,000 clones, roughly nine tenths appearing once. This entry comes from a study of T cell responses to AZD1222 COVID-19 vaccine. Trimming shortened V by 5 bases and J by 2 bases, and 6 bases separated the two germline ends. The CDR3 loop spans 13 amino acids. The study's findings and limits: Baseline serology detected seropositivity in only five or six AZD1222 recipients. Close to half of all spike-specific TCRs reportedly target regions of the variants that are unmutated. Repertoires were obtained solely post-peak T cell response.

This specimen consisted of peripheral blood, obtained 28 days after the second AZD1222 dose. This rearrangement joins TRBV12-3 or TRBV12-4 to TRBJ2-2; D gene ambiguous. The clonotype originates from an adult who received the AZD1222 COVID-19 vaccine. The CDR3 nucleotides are TGTGCCAGCAGTCCTCTCAACACCGGGGAGCTGTTTTTT. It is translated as CASSPLNTGELFF.